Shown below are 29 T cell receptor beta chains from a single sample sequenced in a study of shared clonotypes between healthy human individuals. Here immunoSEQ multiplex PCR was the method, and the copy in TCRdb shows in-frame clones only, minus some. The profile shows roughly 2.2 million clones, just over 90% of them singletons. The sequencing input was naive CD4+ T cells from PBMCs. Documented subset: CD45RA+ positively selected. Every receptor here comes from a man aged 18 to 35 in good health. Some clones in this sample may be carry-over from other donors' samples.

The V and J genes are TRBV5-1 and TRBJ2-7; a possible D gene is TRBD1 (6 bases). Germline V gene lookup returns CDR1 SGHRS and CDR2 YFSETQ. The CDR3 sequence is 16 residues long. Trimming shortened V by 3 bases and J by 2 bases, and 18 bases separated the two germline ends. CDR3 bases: TGCGCCAGCAGCTCCCTCACCTCGGACAGCACCTACGAGCAGTACTTC. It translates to CASSSLTSDSTYEQYF.

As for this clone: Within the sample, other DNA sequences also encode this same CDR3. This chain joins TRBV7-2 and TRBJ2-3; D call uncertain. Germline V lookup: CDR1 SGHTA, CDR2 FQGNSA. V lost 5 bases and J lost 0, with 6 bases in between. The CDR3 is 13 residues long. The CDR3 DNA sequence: TGTGCCAGCAGCCCCACTAGCACAGATACGCAGTATTTT. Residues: CASSPTSTDTQYF.

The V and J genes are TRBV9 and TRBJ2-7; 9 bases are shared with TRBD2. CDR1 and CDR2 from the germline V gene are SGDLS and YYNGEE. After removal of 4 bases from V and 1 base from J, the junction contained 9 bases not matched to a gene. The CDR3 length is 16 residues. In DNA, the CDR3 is TGTGCCAGCAGCCGATCATTGGCGGGAGGGTCCTACGAGCAGTACTTC. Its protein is CASSRSLAGGSYEQYF.

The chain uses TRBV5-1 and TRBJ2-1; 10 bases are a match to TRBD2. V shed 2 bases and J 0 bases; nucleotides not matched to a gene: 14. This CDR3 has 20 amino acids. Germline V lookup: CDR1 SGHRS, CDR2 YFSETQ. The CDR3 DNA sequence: TGCGCCAGCAGCTTCTCTAGCGGGAGTTGGCCTTCGATCTCCTACAATGAGCAGTTCTTC. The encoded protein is CASSFSSGSWPSISYNEQFF. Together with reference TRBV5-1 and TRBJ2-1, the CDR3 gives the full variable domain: KAGVTQTPRYLIKTRGQQVTLSCSPISGHRSVSWYQQTPGQGLQFLFEYFSETQRNKGNFPGRFSGRQFSNSRSEMNVSTLELGDSALYLCASSFSSGSWPSISYNEQFFGPGTRLTVL.

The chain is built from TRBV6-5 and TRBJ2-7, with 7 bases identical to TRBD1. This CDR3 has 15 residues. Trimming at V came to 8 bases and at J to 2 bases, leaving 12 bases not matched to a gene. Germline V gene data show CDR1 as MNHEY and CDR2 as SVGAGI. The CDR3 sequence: CASRRGVQGPYEQYF. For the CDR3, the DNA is TGTGCCAGCCGTCGTGGGGTACAGGGGCCCTACGAGCAGTACTTC.

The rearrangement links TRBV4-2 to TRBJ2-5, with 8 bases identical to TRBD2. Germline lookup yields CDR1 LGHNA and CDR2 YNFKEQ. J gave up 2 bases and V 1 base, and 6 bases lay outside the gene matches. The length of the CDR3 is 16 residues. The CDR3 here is CASSQVLASGQETQYF. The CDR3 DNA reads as TGTGCCAGCAGCCAAGTCTTGGCTAGCGGGCAAGAGACCCAGTACTTC.

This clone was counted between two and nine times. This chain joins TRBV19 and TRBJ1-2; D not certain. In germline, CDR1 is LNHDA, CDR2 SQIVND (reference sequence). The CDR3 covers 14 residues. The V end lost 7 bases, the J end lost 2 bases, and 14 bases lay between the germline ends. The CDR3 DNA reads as TGTGCCAGTACCCCTCGGAGGGAGAACTATGGCTACACCTTC. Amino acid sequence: CASTPRRENYGYTF.

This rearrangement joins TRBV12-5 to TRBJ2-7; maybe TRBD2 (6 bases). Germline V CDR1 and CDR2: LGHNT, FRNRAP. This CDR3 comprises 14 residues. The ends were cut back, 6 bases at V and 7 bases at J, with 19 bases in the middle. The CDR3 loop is CASGPHPGSREQYF. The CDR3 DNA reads TGTGCTAGTGGACCCCACCCCGGGAGCCGGGAGCAGTACTTC. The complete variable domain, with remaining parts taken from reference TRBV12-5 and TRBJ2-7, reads DARVTQTPRHKVTEMGQEVTMRCQPILGHNTVFWYRQTMMQGLELLAYFRNRAPLDDSGMPKDRFSAEMPDATLATLKIQPSEPRDSAVYFCASGPHPGSREQYFGPGTRLTVT.

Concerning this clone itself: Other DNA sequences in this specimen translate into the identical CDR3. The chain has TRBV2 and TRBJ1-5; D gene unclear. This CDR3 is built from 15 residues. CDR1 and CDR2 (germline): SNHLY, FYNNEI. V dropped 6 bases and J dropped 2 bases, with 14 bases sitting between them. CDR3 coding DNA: TGTGCCAGCAGCCCGACCGGAGGCGGCAATCAGCCCCAGCATTTT. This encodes CASSPTGGGNQPQHF.

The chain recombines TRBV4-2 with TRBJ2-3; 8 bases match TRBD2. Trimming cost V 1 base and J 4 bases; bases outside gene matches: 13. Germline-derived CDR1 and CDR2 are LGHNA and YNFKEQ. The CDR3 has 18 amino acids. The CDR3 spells CASSQGVSSGSYADTQYF. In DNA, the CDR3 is TGTGCCAGCAGCCAAGGTGTATCCAGCGGGAGTTACGCAGATACGCAGTATTTT.

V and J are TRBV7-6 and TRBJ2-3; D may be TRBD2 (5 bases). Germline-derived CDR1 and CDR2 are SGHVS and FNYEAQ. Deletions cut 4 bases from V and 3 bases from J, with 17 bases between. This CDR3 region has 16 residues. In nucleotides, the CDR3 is TGTGCCAGCAGCTCTATTCGGGGATATGGGACAGATACGCAGTATTTT. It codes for CASSSIRGYGTDTQYF.

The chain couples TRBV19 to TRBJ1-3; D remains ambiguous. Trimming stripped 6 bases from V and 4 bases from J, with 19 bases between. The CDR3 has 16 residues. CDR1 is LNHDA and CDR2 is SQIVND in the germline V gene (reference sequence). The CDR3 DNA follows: TGTGCCAGTAGCACGGACCGGATCTATTCGGGAAACACCATATATTTT. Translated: CASSTDRIYSGNTIYF.

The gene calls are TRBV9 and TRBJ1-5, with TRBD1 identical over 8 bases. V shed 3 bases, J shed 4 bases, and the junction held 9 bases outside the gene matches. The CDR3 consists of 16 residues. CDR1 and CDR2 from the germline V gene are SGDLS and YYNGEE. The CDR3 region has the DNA TGTGCCAGCAGCGCTGGACAGGGAACCTTAAATCAGCCCCAGCATTTT. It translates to CASSAGQGTLNQPQHF.

CDR3 region: CASSEGTVGELFF. The CDR3 bases are TGTGCCAGCAGTGAAGGGACAGTTGGGGAGCTGTTTTTT. This chain uses TRBV25-1 with TRBJ2-2; 7 bases align to TRBD1. There are 13 residues in the CDR3. Germline lookup yields CDR1 MGHDK and CDR2 SYGVNS. J lost 8 bases, V lost 2 bases, and 2 bases had no gene match.

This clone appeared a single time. The CDR3 is CASSYSDRGPDTQYF. CDR3 sequence (DNA): TGTGCCAGCAGCTACAGCGACAGGGGCCCAGATACGCAGTATTTT. V and J are TRBV7-9 and TRBJ2-3, with 8 bases that match TRBD1. Germline V gene data show CDR1 as SEHNR and CDR2 as FQNEAQ (reference sequence). V lost 4 bases and J lost 4; bases outside the gene matches: 7. CDR3 size: 15 residues.

CDR3 sequence reads: CASSVSPDRETSGGKLFF. CDR3 DNA sequence: TGTGCCAGCAGCGTGTCCCCGGACAGAGAAACCTCGGGTGGAAAACTGTTTTTT. The V call is TRBV9, the J call TRBJ1-4; D may be TRBD1 (6 bases). This CDR3 is built from 18 residues. Germline V gives CDR1 SGDLS, CDR2 YYNGEE. V lost 2 bases and J lost 10, with 27 bases in between.

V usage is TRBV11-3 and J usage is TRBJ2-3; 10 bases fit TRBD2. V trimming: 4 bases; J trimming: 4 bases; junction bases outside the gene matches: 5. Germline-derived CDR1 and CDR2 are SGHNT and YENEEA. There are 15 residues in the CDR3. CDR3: CASSSGLADADTQYF. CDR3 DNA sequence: TGTGCCAGCAGCTCCGGACTAGCGGATGCAGATACGCAGTATTTT.

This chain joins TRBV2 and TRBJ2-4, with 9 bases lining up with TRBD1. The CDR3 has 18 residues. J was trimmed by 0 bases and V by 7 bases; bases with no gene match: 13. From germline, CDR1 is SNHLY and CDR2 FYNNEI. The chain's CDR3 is CASKPGQGLREAKNIQYF. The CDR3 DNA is TGTGCCAGCAAACCGGGACAGGGTCTCCGGGAAGCCAAAAACATTCAGTACTTC.

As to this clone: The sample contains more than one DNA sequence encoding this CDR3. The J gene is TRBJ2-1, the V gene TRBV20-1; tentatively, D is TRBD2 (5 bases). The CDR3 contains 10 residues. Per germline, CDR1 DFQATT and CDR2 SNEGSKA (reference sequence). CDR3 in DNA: TGCGGAACTAGGAGGAATGAGCAGTTCTTC. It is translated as CGTRRNEQFF.

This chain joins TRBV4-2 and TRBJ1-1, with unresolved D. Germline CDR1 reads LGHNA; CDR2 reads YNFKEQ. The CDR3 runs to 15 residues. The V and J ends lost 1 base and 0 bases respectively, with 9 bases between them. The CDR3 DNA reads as TGTGCCAGCAGCCAAGTAACGAACATGAACACTGAAGCTTTCTTT. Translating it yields CASSQVTNMNTEAFF.

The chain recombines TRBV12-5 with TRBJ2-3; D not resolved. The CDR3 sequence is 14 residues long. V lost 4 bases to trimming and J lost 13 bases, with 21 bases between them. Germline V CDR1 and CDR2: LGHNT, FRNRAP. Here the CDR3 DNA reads TGTGCTAGTGGTTCCCATATGGGAAGCCCGGGCAAGTATTTT. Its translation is CASGSHMGSPGKYF. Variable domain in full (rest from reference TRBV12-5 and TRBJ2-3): DARVTQTPRHKVTEMGQEVTMRCQPILGHNTVFWYRQTMMQGLELLAYFRNRAPLDDSGMPKDRFSAEMPDATLATLKIQPSEPRDSAVYFCASGSHMGSPGKYFGPGTRLTVL.

CDR3 nucleotides: TGTGCCAGCAGCGGCGGGAATAGGGGCCAGGGTCTAGGCGAGCAGTACTTC. Encoded protein: CASSGGNRGQGLGEQYF. V usage is TRBV28 and J usage is TRBJ2-7; possible D gene TRBD2, 6 bases. This CDR3 is built from 17 residues. CDR1 and CDR2 from the germline V gene are MDHEN and SYDVKM. Trimming shortened V by 6 bases and J by 6 bases, and 27 bases separated the two germline ends.

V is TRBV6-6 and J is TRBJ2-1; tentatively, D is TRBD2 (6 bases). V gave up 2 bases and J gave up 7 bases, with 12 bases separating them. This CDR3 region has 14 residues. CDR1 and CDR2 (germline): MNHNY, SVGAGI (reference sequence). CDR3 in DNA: TGTGCCAGCAGTTACACGGGGGTCAAGAATGAGCAGTTCTTC. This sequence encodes CASSYTGVKNEQFF.

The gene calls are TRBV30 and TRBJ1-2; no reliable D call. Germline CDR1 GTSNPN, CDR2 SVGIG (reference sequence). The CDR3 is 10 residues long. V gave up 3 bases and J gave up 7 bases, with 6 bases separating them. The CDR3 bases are TGTGCCTGGAGACAAAGTGGCTACACCTTC. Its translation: CAWRQSGYTF.

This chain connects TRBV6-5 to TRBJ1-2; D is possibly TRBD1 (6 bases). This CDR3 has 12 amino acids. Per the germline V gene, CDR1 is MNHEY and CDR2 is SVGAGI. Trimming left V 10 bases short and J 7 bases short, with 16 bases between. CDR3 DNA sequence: TGTGCCACCAGGGGTGGGGTCTCTGGCTACACCTTC. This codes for CATRGGVSGYTF.

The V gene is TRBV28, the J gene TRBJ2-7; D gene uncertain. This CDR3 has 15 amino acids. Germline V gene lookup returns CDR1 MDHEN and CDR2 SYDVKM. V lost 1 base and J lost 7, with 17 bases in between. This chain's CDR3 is CASSLYRAVRREQYF. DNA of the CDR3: TGTGCCAGCAGTTTATACCGGGCCGTCCGTAGGGAGCAGTACTTC.

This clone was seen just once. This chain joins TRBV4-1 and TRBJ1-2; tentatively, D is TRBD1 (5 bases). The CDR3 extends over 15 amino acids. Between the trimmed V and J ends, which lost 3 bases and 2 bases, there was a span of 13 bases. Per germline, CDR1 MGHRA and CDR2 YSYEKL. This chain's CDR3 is CASSHPGTGNYGYTF. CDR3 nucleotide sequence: TGCGCCAGCAGCCACCCCGGGACGGGGAACTATGGCTACACCTTC.

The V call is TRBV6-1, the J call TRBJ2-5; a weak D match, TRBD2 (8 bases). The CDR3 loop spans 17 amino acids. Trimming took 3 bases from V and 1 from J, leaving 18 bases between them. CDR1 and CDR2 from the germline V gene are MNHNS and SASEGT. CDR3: CASSDGRGRRVQETQYF. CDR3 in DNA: TGTGCCAGCAGTGACGGGAGGGGGCGCCGGGTCCAAGAGACCCAGTACTTC.

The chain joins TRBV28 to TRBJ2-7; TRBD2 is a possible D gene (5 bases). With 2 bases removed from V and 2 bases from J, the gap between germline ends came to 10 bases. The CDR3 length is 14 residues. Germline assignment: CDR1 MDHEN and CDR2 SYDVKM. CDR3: CASSLNLAAYEQYF. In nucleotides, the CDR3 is TGTGCCAGCAGTTTAAACCTAGCTGCCTACGAGCAGTACTTC.